Listed here are 6 T cell receptor beta chains from one sample, sequenced in a study of cytomegalovirus exposure and HLA in healthy donors. This PCR relied on a set of 60 Vbeta primers and 13 Jbeta primers. Assay used: immunoSEQ multiplex PCR; TCRdb lists only in-frame clones, some missing. The table shows about 150,000 clones, with 65% to 90% occurring only once. The sequencing input was PBMCs. The receptors stem from a woman aged 50 to 60 in good health and CMV-seropositive.

The chain joins TRBV23-1 to TRBJ1-4; unclear D gene. TRBV23-1 is placed among ORFs of uncertain function. Trimming left V 1 base short and J 8 bases short, with 8 bases between. The length of the CDR3 is 13 residues. The CDR3 bases are TGCGCCAGCAGTCAATGGCCTCCGGAAAAACTGTTTTTT. Translating it yields CASSQWPPEKLFF.

The V call is TRBV7-2, the J call TRBJ1-5; D may be TRBD1 (5 bases). Trimming cost V 6 bases and J 5 bases, with 14 bases left between them. Germline loops: CDR1 SGHTA, CDR2 FQGNSA. The CDR3 extends over 14 amino acids. The DNA of the CDR3 is TGTGCCAGCAGTTATCGTCCGGGGGATCAGCCCCAGCATTTT. Residues: CASSYRPGDQPQHF. The full variable domain, rest sourced from reference TRBV7-2 and TRBJ1-5, is GAGVSQSPSNKVTEKGKDVELRCDPISGHTALYWYRQSLGQGLEFLIYFQGNSAPDKSGLPSDRFSAERTGGSVSTLTIQRTQQEDSAVYLCASSYRPGDQPQHFGDGTRLSIL.

V and J are TRBV6-1 and TRBJ2-1; D is uncertain. The CDR3 runs to 16 residues. The V end was cut by 3 bases, the J end by 3 bases, with 15 bases between. Germline loops: CDR1 MNHNS, CDR2 SASEGT. CDR3 residues: CASSDPTFTVYNEQFF. CDR3 bases: TGTGCCAGCAGTGACCCAACGTTTACAGTCTACAATGAGCAGTTCTTC.

V gene TRBV11-2 combines with J gene TRBJ1-2; TRBD1 matches at 9 bases. Trimming took 7 bases from V and 7 from J; bases not matched to a gene: 10. The germline gives CDR1 SGHAT, CDR2 FQNNGV. This CDR3 contains 14 residues. CDR3 residues: CASTPGQGLFGYTF. The CDR3 DNA reads TGTGCCAGCACGCCGGGACAGGGACTTTTTGGCTACACCTTC.

A single count supports this clone. V is TRBV10-2 and J is TRBJ1-1, with D perhaps matching TRBD1 (6 bases). Germline lookup yields CDR1 WSHSY and CDR2 SAAADI. The CDR3 has 14 amino acids. V was pared by 10 bases and J by 3 bases, with 18 bases between. CDR3 loop: CANVQGVADTEAFF. In DNA form, the CDR3 reads TGCGCCAATGTACAGGGAGTAGCAGACACTGAAGCTTTCTTT.

The chain carries TRBV2 and TRBJ2-1, with TRBD2 matching 11 bases. The ends lost 2 bases at V and 9 bases at J; junction bases unmatched: 9. In germline, CDR1 is SNHLY, CDR2 FYNNEI. The CDR3 has 16 residues. The CDR3: CASSERLAGGRGEQFF. The CDR3 DNA sequence: TGTGCCAGCAGTGAACGGCTAGCGGGGGGCCGAGGTGAGCAGTTCTTC.